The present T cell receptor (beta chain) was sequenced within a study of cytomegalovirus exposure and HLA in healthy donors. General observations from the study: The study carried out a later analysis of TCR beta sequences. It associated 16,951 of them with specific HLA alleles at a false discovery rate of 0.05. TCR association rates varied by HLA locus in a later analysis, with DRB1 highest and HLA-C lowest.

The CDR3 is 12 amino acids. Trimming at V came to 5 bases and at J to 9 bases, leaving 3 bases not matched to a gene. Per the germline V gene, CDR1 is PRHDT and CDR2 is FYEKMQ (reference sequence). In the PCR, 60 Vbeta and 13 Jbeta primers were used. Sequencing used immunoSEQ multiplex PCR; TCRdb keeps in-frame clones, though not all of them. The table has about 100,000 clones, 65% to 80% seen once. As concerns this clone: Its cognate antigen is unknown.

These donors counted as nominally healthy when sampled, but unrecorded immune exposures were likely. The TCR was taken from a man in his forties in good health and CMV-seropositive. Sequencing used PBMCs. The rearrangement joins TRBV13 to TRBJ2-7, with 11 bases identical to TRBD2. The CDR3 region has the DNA TGTGCCAGCAGCACCGGGACTAGCGGGCAGTACTTC. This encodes CASSTGTSGQYF.